Listed below are T cell receptor beta chains from one sample, sequenced in a study of blood T cell repertoires in COVID-19. Generated by immunoSEQ multiplex PCR, the TCRdb table keeps only in-frame clones and is missing some. The table shows about 140,000 clones, with roughly 89% occurring only once. The material sequenced was peripheral blood. Receptor source: a woman between 35 and 50 years old with acute or convalescent COVID-19. Each CDR3 is given with its conserved first and last residue.

TRBV28	TRBJ2-1	CASTSTSGGANEQFF
TRBV10-3	TRBJ2-2	CAISAGGGSTGELFF
TRBV5-1	TRBJ1-1	CASSSSLRGNTEAFF
TRBV11-2	TRBJ1-2	CASSPPGTGFVYGYTF
TRBV5-1	TRBJ2-7	CASSLLYSKDYEQYF
TRBV12-3/TRBV12-4	TRBJ1-2	CASSKQGYYGYTF
TRBV11-2	TRBJ1-1	CASSLDRLLATEAFF
TRBV3-1/TRBV3-2	TRBJ2-5	CASGRGGEETQYF
TRBV7-7	TRBJ2-2	CASSPTSGRLTGELFF
TRBV7-9	TRBJ1-2	CASSLGGQGLSYGYTF
TRBV7-3	TRBJ1-2	CASSSGTALNYGYTF
TRBV4-1	TRBJ2-7	CASSPPAGERYEQYF
TRBV7-2	TRBJ2-2	CASSLAPGQGFTGELFF
TRBV2	TRBJ1-2	CASSAGQGYGYTF
TRBV6-5	TRBJ1-5	CASNRGTGYNQPQHF
TRBV5-4	TRBJ2-2	CASSLKGLAENTGELFF
TRBV19	TRBJ2-7	CASRRGEGLYEQYF
TRBV6-5	TRBJ1-2	CASSYSSRRGNYGYTF
TRBV5-4	TRBJ2-7	CASSAGKGLAYEQYF
TRBV7-9	TRBJ1-4	CASSLLSGSPNEKLFF
TRBV6-2/TRBV6-3	TRBJ2-7	CASSSDNLYEQYF
TRBV28	TRBJ2-1	CASSLLGEGVIEQFF
TRBV30	TRBJ2-5	CAWSTTGTETQYF